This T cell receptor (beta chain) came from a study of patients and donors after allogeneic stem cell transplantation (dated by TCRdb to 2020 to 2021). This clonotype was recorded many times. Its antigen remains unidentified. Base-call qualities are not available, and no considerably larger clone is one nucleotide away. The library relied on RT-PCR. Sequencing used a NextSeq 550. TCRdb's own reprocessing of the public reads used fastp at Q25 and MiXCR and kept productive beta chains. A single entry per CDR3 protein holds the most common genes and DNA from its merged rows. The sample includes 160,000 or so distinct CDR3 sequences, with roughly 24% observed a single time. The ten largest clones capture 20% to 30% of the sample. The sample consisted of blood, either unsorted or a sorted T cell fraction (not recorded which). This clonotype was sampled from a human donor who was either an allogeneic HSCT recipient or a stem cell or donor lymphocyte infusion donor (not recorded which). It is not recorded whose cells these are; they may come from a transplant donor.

For the CDR3, the sequence is CASSVADGSAEKLFF. The sequence in DNA is TGTGCCAGCAGCGTAGCTGACGGATCGGCGGAAAAACTGTTTTTT. The sequence links TRBV9 to TRBJ1-4, with the D gene call left open. CDR1 SGDLS and CDR2 YYNGEE are derived from the germline V gene. V is cut by 0 bases and J by 8 bases, and the space between the germline ends is 14 bases. Taken from cysteine to phenylalanine, the CDR3 has 15 residues. Just the 45-base CDR3 DNA is kept, in frame starting at base 1.